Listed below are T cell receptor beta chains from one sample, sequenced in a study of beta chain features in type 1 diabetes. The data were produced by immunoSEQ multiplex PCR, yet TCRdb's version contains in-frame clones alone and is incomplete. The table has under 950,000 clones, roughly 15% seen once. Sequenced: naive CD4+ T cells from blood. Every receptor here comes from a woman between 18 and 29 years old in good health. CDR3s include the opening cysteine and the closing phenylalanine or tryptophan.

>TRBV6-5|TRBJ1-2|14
CASRNREVEYGYTF
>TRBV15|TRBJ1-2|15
CATSRPGQLRNGYTF
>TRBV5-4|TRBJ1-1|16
CASSLYGGAGSTEAFF
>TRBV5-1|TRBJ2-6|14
CASGGGSGANVLTF
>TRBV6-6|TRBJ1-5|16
CASSYSTGLGNQPQHF
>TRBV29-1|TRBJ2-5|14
CSVSMDRGRETQYF
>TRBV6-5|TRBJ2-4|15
CASSKQQGFTDIQYF
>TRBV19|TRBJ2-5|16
CASSIFAGGVGETQYF
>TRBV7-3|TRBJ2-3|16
CASSPLGESSTDTQYF
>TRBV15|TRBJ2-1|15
CATSRDRGSYNEQFF
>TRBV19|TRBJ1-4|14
CASSTPGGVEKLFF
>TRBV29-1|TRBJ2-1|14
CSSVRGFSYNEQFF
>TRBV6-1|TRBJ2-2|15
CASSKGLAGAGELFF
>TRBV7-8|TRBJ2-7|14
CASSLGASGYEQYF
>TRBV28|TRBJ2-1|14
CASSFWSTSTEQFF
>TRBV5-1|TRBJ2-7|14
CASSTGGSYYEQYF
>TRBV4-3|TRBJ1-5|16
CASSQDWSQGVQPQHF
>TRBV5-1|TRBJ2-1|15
CASSSGTSEYNEQFF
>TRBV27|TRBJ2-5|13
CASRAEGRETQYF
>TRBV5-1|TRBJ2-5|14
CASSLETWEETQYF
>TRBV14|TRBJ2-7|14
CASSPWTSAYEQYF
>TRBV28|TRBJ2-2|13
CASLRANTGELFF
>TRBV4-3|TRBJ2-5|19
CASSQDPLAGGRGRETQYF
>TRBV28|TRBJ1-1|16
CASSNPGQGPNTEAFF
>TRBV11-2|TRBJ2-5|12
CASSLAIGTQYF
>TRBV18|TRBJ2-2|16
CASSPPFGRSTGELFF
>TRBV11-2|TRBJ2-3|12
CASGTAWGTQYF
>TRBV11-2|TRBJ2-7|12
CASSENPYEQYF
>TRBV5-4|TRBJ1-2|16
CASSQANSDRRYGYTF